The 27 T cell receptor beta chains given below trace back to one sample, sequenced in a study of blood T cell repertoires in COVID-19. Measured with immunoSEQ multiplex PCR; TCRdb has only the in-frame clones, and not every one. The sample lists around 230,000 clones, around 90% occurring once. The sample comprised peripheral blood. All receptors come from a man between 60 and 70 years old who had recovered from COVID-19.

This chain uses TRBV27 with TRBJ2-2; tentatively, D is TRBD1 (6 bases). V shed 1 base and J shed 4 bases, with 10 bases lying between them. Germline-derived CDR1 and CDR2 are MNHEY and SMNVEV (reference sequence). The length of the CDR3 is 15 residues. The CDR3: CASSLFQGSTGELFF. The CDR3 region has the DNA TGTGCCAGCAGTTTATTCCAGGGGAGCACCGGGGAGCTGTTTTTT.

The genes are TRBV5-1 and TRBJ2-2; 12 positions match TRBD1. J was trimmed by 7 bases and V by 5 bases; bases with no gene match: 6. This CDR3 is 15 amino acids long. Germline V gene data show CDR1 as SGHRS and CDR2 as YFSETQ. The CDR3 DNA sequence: TGCGCCAGCAGACAGGGGACAGGGGGCGGCGGGGAGCTGTTTTTT. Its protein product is CASRQGTGGGGELFF. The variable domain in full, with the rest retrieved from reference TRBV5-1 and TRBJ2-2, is KAGVTQTPRYLIKTRGQQVTLSCSPISGHRSVSWYQQTPGQGLQFLFEYFSETQRNKGNFPGRFSGRQFSNSRSEMNVSTLELGDSALYLCASRQGTGGGGELFFGEGSRLTVL.

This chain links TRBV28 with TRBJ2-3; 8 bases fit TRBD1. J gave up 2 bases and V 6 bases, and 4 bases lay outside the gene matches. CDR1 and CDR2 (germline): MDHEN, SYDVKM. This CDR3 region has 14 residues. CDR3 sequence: CASRQDRVTDTQYF. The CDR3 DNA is TGTGCCAGCAGACAGGACAGGGTCACAGATACGCAGTATTTT.

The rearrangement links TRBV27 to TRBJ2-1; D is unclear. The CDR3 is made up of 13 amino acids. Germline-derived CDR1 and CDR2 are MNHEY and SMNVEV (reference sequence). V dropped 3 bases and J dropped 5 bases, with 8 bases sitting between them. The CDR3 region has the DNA TGTGCCAGCAGTTTCTACAGAAACAATGAGCAGTTCTTC. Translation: CASSFYRNNEQFF.

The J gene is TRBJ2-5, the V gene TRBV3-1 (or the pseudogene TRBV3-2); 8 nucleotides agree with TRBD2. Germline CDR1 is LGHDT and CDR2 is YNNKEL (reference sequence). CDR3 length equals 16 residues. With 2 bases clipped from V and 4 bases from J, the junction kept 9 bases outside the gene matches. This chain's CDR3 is CASSQWVAGGRETQYF. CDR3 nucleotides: TGTGCCAGCAGCCAATGGGTGGCGGGGGGTCGAGAGACCCAGTACTTC.

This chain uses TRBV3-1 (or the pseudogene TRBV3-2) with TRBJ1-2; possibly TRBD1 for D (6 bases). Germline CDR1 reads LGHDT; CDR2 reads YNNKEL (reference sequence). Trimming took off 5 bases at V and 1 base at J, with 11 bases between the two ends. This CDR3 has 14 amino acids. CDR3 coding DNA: TGTGCCAGCAGCTATACAGGGAGTAACTATGGCTACACCTTC. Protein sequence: CASSYTGSNYGYTF.

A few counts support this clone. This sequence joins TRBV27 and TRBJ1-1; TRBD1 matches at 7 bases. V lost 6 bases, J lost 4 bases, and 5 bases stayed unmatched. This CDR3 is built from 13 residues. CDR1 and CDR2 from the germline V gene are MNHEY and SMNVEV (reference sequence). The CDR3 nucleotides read TGTGCCAGCAGGCGGACAGGACTCACTGAAGCTTTCTTT. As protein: CASRRTGLTEAFF.

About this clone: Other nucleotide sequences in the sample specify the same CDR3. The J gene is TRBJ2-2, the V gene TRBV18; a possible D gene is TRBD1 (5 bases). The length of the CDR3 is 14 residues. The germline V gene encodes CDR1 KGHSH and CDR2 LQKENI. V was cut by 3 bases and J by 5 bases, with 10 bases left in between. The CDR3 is CASSPPAGTGELFF. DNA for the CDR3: TGTGCCAGCTCACCTCCAGCAGGGACCGGGGAGCTGTTTTTT.

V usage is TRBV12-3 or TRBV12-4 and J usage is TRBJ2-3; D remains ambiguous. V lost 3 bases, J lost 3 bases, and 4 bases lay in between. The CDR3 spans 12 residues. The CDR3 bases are TGTGCCAGCAGTTTTTCTACAGATACGCAGTATTTT. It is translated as CASSFSTDTQYF.

The CDR3 sequence is CASKIAETQYF. DNA of the CDR3: TGTGCCAGCAAGATAGCGGAGACCCAGTACTTC. This chain uses TRBV3-1 (or the pseudogene TRBV3-2) with TRBJ2-5; TRBD2 might be the D (5 bases). V lost 7 bases and J lost 5, with 8 bases in between. The CDR3 has 11 amino acids. Germline V gives CDR1 LGHDT, CDR2 YNNKEL (reference sequence).

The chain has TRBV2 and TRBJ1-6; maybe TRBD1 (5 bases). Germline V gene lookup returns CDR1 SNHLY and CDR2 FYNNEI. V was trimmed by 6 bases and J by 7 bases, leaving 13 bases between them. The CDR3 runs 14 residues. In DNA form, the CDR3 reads TGTGCCAGCAGATCCTTGGGGGGGAATTCACCCCTCCACTTT. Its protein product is CASRSLGGNSPLHF.

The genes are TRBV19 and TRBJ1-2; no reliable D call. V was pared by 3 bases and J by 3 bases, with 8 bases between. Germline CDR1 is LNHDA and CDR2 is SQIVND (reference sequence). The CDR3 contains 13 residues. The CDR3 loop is CASSIGVDYGYTF. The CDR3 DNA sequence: TGTGCCAGTAGTATCGGGGTGGACTATGGCTACACCTTC.

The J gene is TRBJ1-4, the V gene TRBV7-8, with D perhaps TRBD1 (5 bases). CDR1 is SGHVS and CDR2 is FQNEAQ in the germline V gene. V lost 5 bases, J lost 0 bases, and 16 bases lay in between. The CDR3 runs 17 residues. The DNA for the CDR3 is TGTGCCAGCAGCCCAGGGCGACAGTTAGCAACTAATGAAAAACTGTTTTTT. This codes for CASSPGRQLATNEKLFF.

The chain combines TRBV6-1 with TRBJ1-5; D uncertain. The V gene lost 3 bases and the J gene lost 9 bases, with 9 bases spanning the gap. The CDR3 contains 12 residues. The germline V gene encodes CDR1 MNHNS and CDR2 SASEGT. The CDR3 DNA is TGTGCCAGCAGTGATGATATTAGGCCCCAGCATTTT. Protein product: CASSDDIRPQHF.

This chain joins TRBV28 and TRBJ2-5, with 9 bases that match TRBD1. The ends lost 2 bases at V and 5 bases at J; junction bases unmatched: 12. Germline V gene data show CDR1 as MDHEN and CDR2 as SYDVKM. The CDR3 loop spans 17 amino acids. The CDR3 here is CASSLPKQGARRETQYF. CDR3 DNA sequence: TGTGCCAGCAGTTTACCCAAACAGGGGGCGCGTCGGGAGACCCAGTACTTC. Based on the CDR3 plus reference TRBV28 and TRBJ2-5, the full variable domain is DVKVTQSSRYLVKRTGEKVFLECVQDMDHENMFWYRQDPGLGLRLIYFSYDVKMKEKGDIPEGYSVSREKKERFSLILESASTNQTSMYLCASSLPKQGARRETQYFGPGTRLLVL.

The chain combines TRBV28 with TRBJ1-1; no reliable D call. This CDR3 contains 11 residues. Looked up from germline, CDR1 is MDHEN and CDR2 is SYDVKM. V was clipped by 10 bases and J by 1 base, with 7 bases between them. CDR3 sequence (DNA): TGTGCCATCGGGTGGAACACTGAAGCTTTCTTT. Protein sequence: CAIGWNTEAFF. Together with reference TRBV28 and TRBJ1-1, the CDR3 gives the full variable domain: DVKVTQSSRYLVKRTGEKVFLECVQDMDHENMFWYRQDPGLGLRLIYFSYDVKMKEKGDIPEGYSVSREKKERFSLILESASTNQTSMYLCAIGWNTEAFFGQGTRLTVV.

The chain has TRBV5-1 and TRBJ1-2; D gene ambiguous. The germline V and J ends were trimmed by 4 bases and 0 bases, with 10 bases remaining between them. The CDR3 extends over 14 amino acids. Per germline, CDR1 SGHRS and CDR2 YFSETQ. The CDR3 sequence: CASSPQATNYGYTF. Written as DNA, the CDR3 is TGCGCCAGCAGCCCCCAAGCTACTAACTATGGCTACACCTTC.

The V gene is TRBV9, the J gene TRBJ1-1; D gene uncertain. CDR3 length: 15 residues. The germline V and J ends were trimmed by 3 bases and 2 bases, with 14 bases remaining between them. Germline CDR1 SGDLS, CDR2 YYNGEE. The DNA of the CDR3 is TGTGCCAGCAGCGCCCGGAGTTCGGATAACACTGAAGCTTTCTTT. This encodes CASSARSSDNTEAFF.

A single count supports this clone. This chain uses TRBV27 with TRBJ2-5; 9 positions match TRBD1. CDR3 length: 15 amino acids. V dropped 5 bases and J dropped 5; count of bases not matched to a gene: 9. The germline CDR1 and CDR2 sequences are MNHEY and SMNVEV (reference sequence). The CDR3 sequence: CASSRLTGGKETQYF. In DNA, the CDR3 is TGTGCCAGCAGTCGATTGACAGGGGGTAAGGAGACCCAGTACTTC.

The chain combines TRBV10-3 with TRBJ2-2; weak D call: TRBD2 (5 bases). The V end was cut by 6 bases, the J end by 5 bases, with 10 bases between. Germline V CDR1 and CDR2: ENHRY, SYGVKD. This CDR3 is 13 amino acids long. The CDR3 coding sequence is TGTGCCATCAGCAACTTAGCGACCGGGGAGCTGTTTTTT. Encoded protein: CAISNLATGELFF.

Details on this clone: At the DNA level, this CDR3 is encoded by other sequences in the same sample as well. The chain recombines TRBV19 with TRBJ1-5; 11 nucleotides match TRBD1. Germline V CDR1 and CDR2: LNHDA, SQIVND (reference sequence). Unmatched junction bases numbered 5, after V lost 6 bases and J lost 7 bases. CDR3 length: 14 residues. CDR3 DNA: TGTGCCAGTAGCGGGACAGGGGGACCACAGCCCCAGCATTTT. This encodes CASSGTGGPQPQHF.

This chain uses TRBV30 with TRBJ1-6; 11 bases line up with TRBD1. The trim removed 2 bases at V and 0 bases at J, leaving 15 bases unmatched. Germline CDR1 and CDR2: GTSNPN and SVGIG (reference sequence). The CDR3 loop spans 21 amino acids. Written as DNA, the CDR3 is TGTGCCTGGAGTACGCGAATCGGGACAGGGGGAAGGAGCTCCTATAATTCACCCCTCCACTTT. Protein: CAWSTRIGTGGRSSYNSPLHF. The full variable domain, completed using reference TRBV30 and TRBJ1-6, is SQTIHQWPATLVQPVGSPLSLECTVEGTSNPNLYWYRQAAGRGLQLLFYSVGIGQISSEVPQNLSASRPQDRQFILSSKKLLLSDSGFYLCAWSTRIGTGGRSSYNSPLHFGNGTRLTVT.

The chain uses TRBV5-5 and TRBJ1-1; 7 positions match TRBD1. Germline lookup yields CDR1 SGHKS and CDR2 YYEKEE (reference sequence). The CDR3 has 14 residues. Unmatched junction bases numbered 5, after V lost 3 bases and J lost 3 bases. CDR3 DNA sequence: TGTGCCAGCAGCTCCGAGACAGGGTACACTGAAGCTTTCTTT. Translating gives CASSSETGYTEAFF.

As DNA, the CDR3 is TGTGCCAGCAGTTCGACTCCGATCCGGGGCTACACCTTC. This encodes CASSSTPIRGYTF. V and J are TRBV12-3 or TRBV12-4 and TRBJ1-2; D is unresolved. With 4 bases removed from V and 8 bases from J, the gap between germline ends came to 14 bases. There are 13 residues in the CDR3.

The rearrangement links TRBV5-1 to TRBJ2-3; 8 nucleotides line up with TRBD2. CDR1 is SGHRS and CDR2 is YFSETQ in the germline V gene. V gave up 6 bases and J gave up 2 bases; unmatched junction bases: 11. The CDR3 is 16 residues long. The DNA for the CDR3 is TGCGCCAGCACCCGGCTAGCGGGCGCCCTCACAGATACGCAGTATTTT. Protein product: CASTRLAGALTDTQYF. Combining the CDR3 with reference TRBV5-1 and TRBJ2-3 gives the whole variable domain KAGVTQTPRYLIKTRGQQVTLSCSPISGHRSVSWYQQTPGQGLQFLFEYFSETQRNKGNFPGRFSGRQFSNSRSEMNVSTLELGDSALYLCASTRLAGALTDTQYFGPGTRLTVL.

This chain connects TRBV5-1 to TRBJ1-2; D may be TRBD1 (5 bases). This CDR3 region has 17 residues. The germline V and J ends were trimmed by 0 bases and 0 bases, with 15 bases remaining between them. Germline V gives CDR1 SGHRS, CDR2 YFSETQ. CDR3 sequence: CASSLGPLGVSNYGYTF. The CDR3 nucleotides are TGCGCCAGCAGCTTGGGTCCGCTAGGGGTATCTAACTATGGCTACACCTTC.

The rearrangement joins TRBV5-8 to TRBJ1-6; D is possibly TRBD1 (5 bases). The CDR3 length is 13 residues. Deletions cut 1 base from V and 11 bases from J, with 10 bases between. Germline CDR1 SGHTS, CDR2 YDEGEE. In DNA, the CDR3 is TGTGCCAGCAGCTTGCTTACAGGAACACCCCTCCACTTT. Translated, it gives CASSLLTGTPLHF.